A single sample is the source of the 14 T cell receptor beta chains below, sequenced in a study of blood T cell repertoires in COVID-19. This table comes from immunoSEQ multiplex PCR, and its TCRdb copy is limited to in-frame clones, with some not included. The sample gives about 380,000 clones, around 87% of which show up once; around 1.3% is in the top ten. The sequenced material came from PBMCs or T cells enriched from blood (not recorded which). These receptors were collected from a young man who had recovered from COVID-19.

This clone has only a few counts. In DNA, the CDR3 is TGTGCCAGCAGTGATGACACAGCCTCTGGAAACACCATATATTTT. It translates to CASSDDTASGNTIYF. The chain links TRBV6-1 to TRBJ1-3; D uncertain. The germline V and J ends were trimmed by 3 bases and 0 bases, with 9 bases remaining between them. The CDR3 has 15 amino acids. The germline CDR1 and CDR2 sequences are MNHNS and SASEGT.

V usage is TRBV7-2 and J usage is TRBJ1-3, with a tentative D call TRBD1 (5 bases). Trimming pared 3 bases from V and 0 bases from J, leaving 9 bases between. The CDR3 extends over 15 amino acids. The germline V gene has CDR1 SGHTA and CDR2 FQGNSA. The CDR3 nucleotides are TGTGCCAGCAGCTTGCAGGGTCTCTCTGGAAACACCATATATTTT. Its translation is CASSLQGLSGNTIYF.

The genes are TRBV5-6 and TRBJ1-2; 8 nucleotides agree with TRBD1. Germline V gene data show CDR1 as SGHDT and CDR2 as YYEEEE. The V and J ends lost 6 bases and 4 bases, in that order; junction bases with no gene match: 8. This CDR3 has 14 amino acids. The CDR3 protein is CASKLQGEGYGYTF. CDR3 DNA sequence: TGTGCCAGCAAATTACAGGGGGAGGGCTATGGCTACACCTTC. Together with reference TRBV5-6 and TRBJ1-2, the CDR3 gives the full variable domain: DAGVTQSPTHLIKTRGQQVTLRCSPKSGHDTVSWYQQALGQGPQFIFQYYEEEERQRGNFPDRFSGHQFPNYSSELNVNALLLGDSALYLCASKLQGEGYGYTFGSGTRLTVV.

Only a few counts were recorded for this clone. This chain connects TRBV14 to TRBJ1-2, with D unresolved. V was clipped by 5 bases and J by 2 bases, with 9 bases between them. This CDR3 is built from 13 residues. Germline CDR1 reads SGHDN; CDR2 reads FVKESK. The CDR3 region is CASSAQVNYGYTF. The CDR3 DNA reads TGTGCCAGCAGCGCTCAGGTGAACTATGGCTACACCTTC.

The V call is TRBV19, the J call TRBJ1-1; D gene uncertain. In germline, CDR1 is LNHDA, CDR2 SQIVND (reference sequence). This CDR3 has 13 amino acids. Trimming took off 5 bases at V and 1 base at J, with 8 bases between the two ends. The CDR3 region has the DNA TGTGCCAGTAGTGAAACCAGGAACACTGAAGCTTTCTTT. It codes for CASSETRNTEAFF.

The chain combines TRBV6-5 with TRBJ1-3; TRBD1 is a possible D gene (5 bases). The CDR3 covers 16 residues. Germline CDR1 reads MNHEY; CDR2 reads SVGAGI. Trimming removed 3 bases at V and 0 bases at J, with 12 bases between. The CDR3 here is CASSYGQGGSGNTIYF. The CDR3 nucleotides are TGTGCCAGCAGTTATGGGCAGGGAGGCTCTGGAAACACCATATATTTT.

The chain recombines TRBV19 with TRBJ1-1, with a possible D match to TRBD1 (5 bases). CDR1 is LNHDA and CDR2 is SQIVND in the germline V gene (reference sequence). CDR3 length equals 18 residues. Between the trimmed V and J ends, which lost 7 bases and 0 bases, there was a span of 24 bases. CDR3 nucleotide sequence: TGTGCCAGTATACGACGCCCAGGGCAGGAGCTCTTGAACACTGAAGCTTTCTTT. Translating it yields CASIRRPGQELLNTEAFF.

The CDR3 loop is CASNPRGGSSDTQYF. The CDR3 nucleotides are TGTGCAAGTAACCCGCGGGGGGGGTCTTCAGATACGCAGTATTTT. The genes are TRBV12-2 and TRBJ2-3; TRBD2, as called in the table, went unchecked against the DNA. TRBV12-2 is marked as a pseudogene. The CDR3 sequence is 15 residues long.

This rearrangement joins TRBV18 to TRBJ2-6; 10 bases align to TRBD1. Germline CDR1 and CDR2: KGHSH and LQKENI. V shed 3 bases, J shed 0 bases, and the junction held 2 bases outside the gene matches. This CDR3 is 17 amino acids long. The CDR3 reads CASSPDRGTSGANVLTF. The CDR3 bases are TGTGCCAGCTCACCGGACAGGGGGACCTCTGGGGCCAACGTCCTGACTTTC.

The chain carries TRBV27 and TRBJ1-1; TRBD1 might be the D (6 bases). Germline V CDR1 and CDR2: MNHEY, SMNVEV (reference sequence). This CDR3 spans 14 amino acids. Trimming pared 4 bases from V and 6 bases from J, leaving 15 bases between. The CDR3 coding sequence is TGTGCCAGCAGTTCAAGCGGGGGCCGGGCTGAAGCTTTCTTT. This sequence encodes CASSSSGGRAEAFF.

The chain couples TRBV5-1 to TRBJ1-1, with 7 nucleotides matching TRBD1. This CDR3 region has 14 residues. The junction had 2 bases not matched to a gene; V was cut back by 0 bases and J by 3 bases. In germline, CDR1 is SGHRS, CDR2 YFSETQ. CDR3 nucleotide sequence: TGCGCCAGCAGCTTGGCCGGACAGGACACTGAAGCTTTCTTT. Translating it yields CASSLAGQDTEAFF. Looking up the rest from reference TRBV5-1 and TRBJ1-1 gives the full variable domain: KAGVTQTPRYLIKTRGQQVTLSCSPISGHRSVSWYQQTPGQGLQFLFEYFSETQRNKGNFPGRFSGRQFSNSRSEMNVSTLELGDSALYLCASSLAGQDTEAFFGQGTRLTVV.

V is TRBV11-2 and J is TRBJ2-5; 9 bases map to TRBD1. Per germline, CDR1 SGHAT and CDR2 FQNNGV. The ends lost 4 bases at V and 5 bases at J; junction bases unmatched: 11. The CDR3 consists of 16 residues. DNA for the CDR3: TGTGCCAGCAGCTGGACCCCCGGGACAGGGCGGGAGACCCAGTACTTC. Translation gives CASSWTPGTGRETQYF.

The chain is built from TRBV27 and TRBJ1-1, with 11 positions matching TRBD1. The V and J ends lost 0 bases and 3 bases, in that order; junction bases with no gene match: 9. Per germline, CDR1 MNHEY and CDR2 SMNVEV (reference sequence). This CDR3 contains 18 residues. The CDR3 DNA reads TGTGCCAGCAGTTTATCGGTAGGGGACAGGGGGTTCGACACTGAAGCTTTCTTT. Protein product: CASSLSVGDRGFDTEAFF.

This CDR3 reads CASSLGRGRADGTEAFF. The CDR3 DNA follows: TGTGCCAGCAGCTTGGGGAGGGGAAGGGCGGATGGAACTGAAGCTTTCTTT. This rearrangement joins TRBV5-4 to TRBJ1-1; D may be TRBD1 (5 bases). CDR1 is SGHNT, CDR2 YYREEE, per germline (reference sequence). Between the trimmed V and J ends, which lost 0 bases and 5 bases, there was a span of 20 bases. The CDR3 has 17 amino acids. Full variable domain (rest looked up from reference TRBV5-4 and TRBJ1-1): ETGVTQSPTHLIKTRGQQVTLRCSSQSGHNTVSWYQQALGQGPQFIFQYYREEENGRGNFPPRFSGLQFPNYSSELNVNALELDDSALYLCASSLGRGRADGTEAFFGQGTRLTVV.